This TCR beta chain was captured in a study of blood T cell repertoires in COVID-19. In the study overall: Specimens from acute and convalescent COVID-19 originated in the United States, Italy and Spain. Sample material is recorded as cDNA or gDNA derived from T cells, B-cell-depleted T cells, or PBMCs.

Per the original methods: How many nucleated cells were present was estimated from reference gene primer amplification. This table comes from immunoSEQ multiplex PCR, and its TCRdb copy is limited to in-frame clones, with some not included. The D gene and trimming were derived from the DNA, and the V and J assignments and clone size from that table. Of around 92,000 clones listed, 86% are singletons. This receptor was taken from a woman in her fifties or sixties in a cohort sampled during active or convalescent COVID-19. The sample taken for sequencing was peripheral blood.

The CDR3: CATSDSLAGGLHTQYF. Written as DNA, the CDR3 is TGTGCCACCAGTGATAGTCTAGCGGGGGGGCTCCATACGCAGTATTTT. This chain uses TRBV24-1 with TRBJ2-3; 12 bases match TRBD2. This CDR3 comprises 16 residues. Germline V CDR1 and CDR2: KGHDR, SFDVKD. The ends lost 3 bases at V and 7 bases at J; junction bases unmatched: 7.